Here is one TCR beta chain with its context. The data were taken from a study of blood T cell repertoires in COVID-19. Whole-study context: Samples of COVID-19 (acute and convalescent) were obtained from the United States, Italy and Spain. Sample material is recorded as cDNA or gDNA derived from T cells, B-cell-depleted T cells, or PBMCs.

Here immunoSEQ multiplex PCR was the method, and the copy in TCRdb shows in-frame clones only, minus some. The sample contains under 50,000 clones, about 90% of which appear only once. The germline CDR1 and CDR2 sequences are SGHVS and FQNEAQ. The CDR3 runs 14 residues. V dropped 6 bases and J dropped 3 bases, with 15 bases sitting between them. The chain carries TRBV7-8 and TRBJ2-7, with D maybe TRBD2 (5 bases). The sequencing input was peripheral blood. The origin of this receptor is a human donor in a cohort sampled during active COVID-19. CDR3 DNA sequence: TGTGCCAGCAGTCGAACGGACTCGAGCTACGAGCAGTACTTC. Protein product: CASSRTDSSYEQYF.